Following are 16 T cell receptor beta chains from one sample sequenced in a study of OX40 agonist ivuxolimab in advanced cancers. Using immunoSEQ multiplex PCR, the repertoire was profiled, and TCRdb retains in-frame clones only, with some absent. The data show around 66,000 clones, approximately 90% seen once. Sequenced here: CD4+ or CD8+ T cells sorted from blood, sampled in a trial of the OX40 agonist ivuxolimab. All receptors come from an adult with an advanced solid tumor such as melanoma, head and neck, liver or kidney cancer.

This chain uses TRBV7-6 with TRBJ1-6; no clear D. Germline CDR1 reads SGHVS; CDR2 reads FNYEAQ. V was cut by 5 bases and J by 9 bases, with 17 bases left in between. There are 15 residues in the CDR3. The CDR3 DNA reads as TGTGCCAGCAGCGCCACGGGTCTGGGAGGTTCACCCCTCCACTTT. It specifies CASSATGLGGSPLHF.

V is TRBV5-1 and J is TRBJ1-1; TRBD1 matches 7 bases. Losses at the gene ends were 7 bases for V and 0 bases for J; bases not matched to a gene: 12. Germline V gene sequence: CDR1 SGHRS, CDR2 YFSETQ. CDR3 size: 16 residues. The CDR3 is CASETGDGFLNTEAFF. CDR3 coding DNA: TGCGCCAGCGAAACAGGGGATGGATTCTTGAACACTGAAGCTTTCTTT.

The chain combines TRBV21-1 with TRBJ2-7. TRBV21-1 is assigned pseudogene status. The CDR3 sequence is 12 residues long. The CDR3 loop reads CASSKVYGRRYF. CDR3 bases: TGTGCCAGCAGCAAAGTATATGGACGGAGGTACTTC.

This chain joins TRBV7-9 and TRBJ2-2; 8 positions agree with TRBD1. This CDR3 has 14 residues. From germline, CDR1 is SEHNR and CDR2 FQNEAQ (reference sequence). V was clipped by 5 bases and J by 7 bases; unmatched bases: 6. CDR3 sequence (DNA): TGTGCCAGCAGCCAAGGACAGGGCGGCGGGGAGCTGTTTTTT. This translates into CASSQGQGGGELFF.

The chain joins TRBV2 to TRBJ2-3; perhaps D is TRBD1 or TRBD2 (5 bases each). Germline V CDR1 and CDR2: SNHLY, FYNNEI. CDR3 length: 14 residues. Trimming took 4 bases from V and 6 from J, leaving 14 bases between them. CDR3 sequence (DNA): TGTGCCAGCAGTGCTAACCGAGAGGGGGATACGCAGTATTTT. Protein product: CASSANREGDTQYF.

The chain joins TRBV19 to TRBJ2-1, with D possibly matching TRBD2 (5 bases). The CDR3 contains 13 residues. The germline gives CDR1 LNHDA, CDR2 SQIVND (reference sequence). V was trimmed by 4 bases and J by 12 bases, leaving 16 bases between them. CDR3 sequence (DNA): TGTGCCAGTAGTACAAAATTGGGCAGCGGGCAGTTCTTC. Its protein is CASSTKLGSGQFF.

The table lists this clone with a count of one. The rearrangement uses TRBV6-1 and TRBJ1-1; D unclear. Germline loops: CDR1 MNHNS, CDR2 SASEGT. Trimming took off 8 bases at V and 5 bases at J, with 9 bases between the two ends. CDR3 size: 11 residues. CDR3 sequence reads: CASLVGTEAFF. The CDR3 DNA is TGTGCCAGCCTAGTAGGGACTGAAGCTTTCTTT.

The chain uses TRBV10-3 and TRBJ2-3; a possible D gene is TRBD2 (6 bases). Germline values: CDR1 ENHRY, CDR2 SYGVKD. V lost 0 bases and J lost 1, with 11 bases in between. The CDR3 spans 16 residues. CDR3 bases: TGTGCCATCAGTGAGTCGGGGGGACTCGGCACAGATACGCAGTATTTT. Translation gives CAISESGGLGTDTQYF.

This rearrangement joins TRBV12-5 to TRBJ2-3, with 8 bases fitting TRBD1. The CDR3 is 16 residues long. CDR1 LGHNT and CDR2 FRNRAP come from the germline V gene. V was pared by 3 bases and J by 1 base, with 6 bases of the junction left unmatched. The CDR3 sequence: CASGFTRGQGTDTQYF. The CDR3 DNA is TGTGCTAGTGGTTTCACCCGGGGACAGGGCACAGATACGCAGTATTTT. The whole variable domain, filled in from reference TRBV12-5 and TRBJ2-3, reads DARVTQTPRHKVTEMGQEVTMRCQPILGHNTVFWYRQTMMQGLELLAYFRNRAPLDDSGMPKDRFSAEMPDATLATLKIQPSEPRDSAVYFCASGFTRGQGTDTQYFGPGTRLTVL.

This chain joins TRBV7-6 and TRBJ2-1, with D tentatively TRBD1 (5 bases). V lost 6 bases and J lost 5, with 11 bases in between. Germline-derived CDR1 and CDR2 are SGHVS and FNYEAQ. This CDR3 is built from 13 residues. The CDR3 reads CASSPDRHNEQFF. CDR3 sequence (DNA): TGTGCCAGCAGTCCCGACAGACACAATGAGCAGTTCTTC.

CDR3 nucleotides: TGTGCCAGCAGCTCCACGGGGGGGCCATACAATGAGCAGTTCTTC. It codes for CASSSTGGPYNEQFF. The chain is built from TRBV7-6 and TRBJ2-1, with 8 bases matching TRBD2. V trimming: 4 bases; J trimming: 4 bases; junction bases outside the gene matches: 6. CDR1 and CDR2 from the germline V gene are SGHVS and FNYEAQ. The CDR3 is 15 amino acids.

This clone occurred a few times. The chain couples TRBV19 to TRBJ2-1, with 7 bases lining up with TRBD2. Looked up from germline, CDR1 is LNHDA and CDR2 is SQIVND (reference sequence). CDR3 length: 16 residues. The junction had 7 bases not matched to a gene; V was cut back by 3 bases and J by 2 bases. The CDR3 nucleotides are TGTGCCAGTAGTATCACCCAGCGGGGAACCTACAATGAGCAGTTCTTC. Amino acids: CASSITQRGTYNEQFF.

The genes are TRBV7-6 and TRBJ2-2, with D unclear. The CDR3 runs 15 residues. The V end was cut by 1 base, the J end by 4 bases, with 10 bases between. Germline V lookup: CDR1 SGHVS, CDR2 FNYEAQ. CDR3 sequence: CASSLVGYPTGELFF. CDR3 coding DNA: TGTGCCAGCAGCTTAGTGGGTTACCCCACCGGGGAGCTGTTTTTT.

V gene TRBV18 combines with J gene TRBJ2-1, with 10 nucleotides matching TRBD1. Germline CDR1 and CDR2: KGHSH and LQKENI. V lost 3 bases, J lost 4 bases, and 9 bases stayed unmatched. This CDR3 has 17 residues. The chain's CDR3 is CASSPSRQGAPYNEQFF. In nucleotides, the CDR3 is TGTGCCAGCTCACCGTCTAGACAGGGGGCCCCTTACAATGAGCAGTTCTTC.

This rearrangement joins TRBV7-9 to TRBJ2-7, with 9 bases that match TRBD1. The CDR3 contains 14 residues. With 5 bases clipped from V and 1 base from J, the junction kept 3 bases outside the gene matches. In germline, CDR1 is SEHNR, CDR2 FQNEAQ (reference sequence). The CDR3 DNA is TGTGCCAGCAGCCGGACAGGGGTTTCCTACGAGCAGTACTTC. Its translation is CASSRTGVSYEQYF. The variable domain in full, with the rest retrieved from reference TRBV7-9 and TRBJ2-7, is DTGVSQNPRHKITKRGQNVTFRCDPISEHNRLYWYRQTLGQGPEFLTYFQNEAQLEKSRLLSDRFSAERPKGSFSTLEIQRTEQGDSAMYLCASSRTGVSYEQYFGPGTRLTVT.

This rearrangement joins TRBV7-7 to TRBJ1-2, with D uncertain. The germline gives CDR1 SSHAT, CDR2 FNYEAQ (reference sequence). Trimming shortened V by 0 bases and J by 5 bases, and 1 base separated the two germline ends. The CDR3 consists of 11 residues. The CDR3 DNA sequence: TGTGCCAGCAGCTTAGCTTATGGCTACACCTTC. Protein sequence: CASSLAYGYTF.